This T cell receptor beta chain was sequenced during a study of T cells after posttransplantation cyclophosphamide. A remark on this clone: The antigen remains undetermined.

Using immunoSEQ multiplex PCR, the repertoire was profiled, and TCRdb retains in-frame clones only, with some absent. The sample records 750 to 1,000 clones, 55% to 75% being singletons. Whole-study findings and limits: Recipient CMV seropositivity and CMV reactivation strongly tracked TRB clonality.

Sequencing was carried out using memory CD8+ T cells sorted from blood. This receptor was obtained from a woman in her fifties or sixties in good health and a related stem cell transplant donor.

The CDR3 sequence is CASSLGLADTDTQYF. The CDR3 coding sequence is TGTGCCAGCAGCTTAGGACTAGCGGATACAGATACGCAGTATTTT. This chain uses TRBV7-9 with TRBJ2-3; 9 bases fit TRBD2. Germline V gives CDR1 SEHNR, CDR2 FQNEAQ (reference sequence). The CDR3 runs 15 residues. The V and J ends lost 1 base and 3 bases, in that order; junction bases with no gene match: 2. The complete variable domain, with remaining parts taken from reference TRBV7-9 and TRBJ2-3, reads DTGVSQNPRHKITKRGQNVTFRCDPISEHNRLYWYRQTLGQGPEFLTYFQNEAQLEKSRLLSDRFSAERPKGSFSTLEIQRTEQGDSAMYLCASSLGLADTDTQYFGPGTRLTVL.